This record looks at one T cell receptor beta chain sequence and its context. Individual cDNA molecules were tagged with unique molecular identifiers, the study reported. TCRdb re-called the 5' RACE reads with MiXCR, one entry per CDR3 protein. The sample contains 77,000 or so distinct CDR3 sequences, about 14% of which appear only once. This entry comes from a study of early T cells in non-severe SARS-CoV-2 infection. About the study: Investigators sequenced bulk RNA drawn from unsorted whole blood, and chains remained unpaired.

Looked up from germline, CDR1 is SGHAT and CDR2 is FQNNGV. The CDR3 covers 15 residues. The J segment lost 2 bases and the V segment lost 5 bases, leaving 7 bases of the junction unmatched. The starting material was whole blood, obtained at baseline. This TCR was recovered from an adult who was a healthcare worker with PCR-confirmed SARS-CoV-2 infection or an uninfected control (not recorded which). The chain joins TRBV11-2 to TRBJ1-1; 8 bases map to TRBD1. Here the CDR3 DNA reads TGTGCCAGCAGCAACCGACAGGGGAAAAACACTGAAGCTTTCTTT. Amino acids: CASSNRQGKNTEAFF.